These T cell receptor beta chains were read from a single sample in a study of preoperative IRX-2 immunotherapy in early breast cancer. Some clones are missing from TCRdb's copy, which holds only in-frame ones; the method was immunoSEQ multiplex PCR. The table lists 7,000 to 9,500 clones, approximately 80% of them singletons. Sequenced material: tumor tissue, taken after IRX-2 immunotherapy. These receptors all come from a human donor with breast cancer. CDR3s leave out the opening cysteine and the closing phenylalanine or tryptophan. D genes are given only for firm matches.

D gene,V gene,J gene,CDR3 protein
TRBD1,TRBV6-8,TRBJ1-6,ASSDRQGAAYSSLH
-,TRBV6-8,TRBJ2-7,ASSPRDCNHEQY
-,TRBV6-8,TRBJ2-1,ASSYSGNEQF
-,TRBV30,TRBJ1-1,AWSEGDGVLNTEAF
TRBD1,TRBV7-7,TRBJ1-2,ASSLPGQTYGYT
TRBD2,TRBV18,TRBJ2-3,ASRRGKVADTQY
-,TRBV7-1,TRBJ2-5,ASSYPNQETQY
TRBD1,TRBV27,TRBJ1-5,ASSLYGTGGDQPQH
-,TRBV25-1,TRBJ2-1,ASSRGSSYNEQF
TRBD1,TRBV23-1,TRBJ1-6,ASSQAPGTESLSYNSPLH
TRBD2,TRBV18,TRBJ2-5,ASSPKKLAGGETQY
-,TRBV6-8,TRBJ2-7,ASSRFGGWNEQY
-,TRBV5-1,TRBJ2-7,ASSPFGGSGEQY
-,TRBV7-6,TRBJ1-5,ASSLATFDNQPQH
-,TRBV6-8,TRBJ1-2,ASSYSGNDGYT
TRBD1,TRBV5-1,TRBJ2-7,ASSFGVGTGGYEQY
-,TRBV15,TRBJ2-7,ATSHRAYASPFYEQY
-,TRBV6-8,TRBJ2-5,ASSYVLRTQETQY
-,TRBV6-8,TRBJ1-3,ASSYSNVANGNTIY
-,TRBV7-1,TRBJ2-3,ASSLTRFSDTQY
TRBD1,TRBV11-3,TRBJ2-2,ASSSQGDTGELF
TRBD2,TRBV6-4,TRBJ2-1,ASSDSYGGSYNEQF
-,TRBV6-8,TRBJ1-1,ASSPTGMMNTEAF
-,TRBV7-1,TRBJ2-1,ASSLSQGPYNEQF
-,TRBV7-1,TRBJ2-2,ASSFRTATGELF
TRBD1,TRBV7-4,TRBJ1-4,ASSLTGGARNEKLF
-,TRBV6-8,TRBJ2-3,ASSARGGAADTQY
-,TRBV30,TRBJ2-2,AWRRSLNTGELF
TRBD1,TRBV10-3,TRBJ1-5,AISEGTDNQPQH
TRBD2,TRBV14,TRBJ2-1,ASSPGTSGGTWNEQF